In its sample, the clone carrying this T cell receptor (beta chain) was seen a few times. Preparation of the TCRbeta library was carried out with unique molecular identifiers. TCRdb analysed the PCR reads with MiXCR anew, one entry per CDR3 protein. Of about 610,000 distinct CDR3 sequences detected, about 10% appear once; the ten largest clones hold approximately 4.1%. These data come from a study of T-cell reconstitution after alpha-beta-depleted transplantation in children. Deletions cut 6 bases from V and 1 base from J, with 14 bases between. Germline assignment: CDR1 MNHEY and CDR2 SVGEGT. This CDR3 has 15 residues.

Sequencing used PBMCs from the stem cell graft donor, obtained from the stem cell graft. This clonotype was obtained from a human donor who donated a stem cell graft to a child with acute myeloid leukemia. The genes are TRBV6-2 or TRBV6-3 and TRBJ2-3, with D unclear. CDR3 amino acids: CASRGEAVGTDTQYF. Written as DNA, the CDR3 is TGTGCCAGCAGAGGAGAGGCAGTAGGCACAGATACGCAGTATTTT.